The present T cell receptor (beta chain) was sequenced within a study of blood T cells in healthy people across ages. On the study more broadly: Per two T cells, about one barcoded beta molecule was captured through template switching.

This CDR3 has 13 amino acids. Germline V gives CDR1 MNHNS, CDR2 SASEGT. Combining a sample-barcoded 5' primer with a J-beta primer mix, a second PCR ran for roughly 7 to 12 cycles. One entry per CDR3 protein, called by TCRdb with MiXCR from the 5' RACE reads. The sample holds about 1.5 million distinct CDR3 sequences, 40% to 45% seen once. The receptor's source is a woman aged 18-29 years in good health. The chain combines TRBV6-1 with TRBJ2-1; D may match TRBD1 or TRBD2 (7 bases each). TRBJ2-7 matches the DNA end more closely, so the J call is doubtful. Source material: blood. The CDR3, as DNA: TGTGCCACCATACCAGGGGGGGCCTACGAGCAGTACTTC. This encodes CATIPGGAYEQYF.